The 24 T cell receptor beta chains below come from one sample, sequenced in a study of T cells after yellow fever vaccination. TCRdb independently ran MiXCR on the 5' RACE reads; one entry per CDR3 protein. This table has 250,000 to 350,000 distinct CDR3 sequences, under 9% appearing once. Sequences were derived from CD4+ T cells sorted from PBMCs, sampled 5 days after the yellow fever booster vaccination. These receptors were taken from a man younger than 35 who received the YFV17D yellow fever vaccine.

The chain recombines TRBV5-4 with TRBJ2-2; D is possibly TRBD2 (7 bases). This CDR3 is 16 amino acids long. V was cut by 4 bases and J by 8 bases, with 21 bases left in between. The germline CDR1 and CDR2 sequences are SGHNT and YYREEE (reference sequence). DNA of the CDR3: TGTGCCAGCAGCCAGTTTCGGGGGGCCGACTATGGGGAGCTGTTTTTT. Residues: CASSQFRGADYGELFF.

V gene TRBV6-2 or TRBV6-3 combines with J gene TRBJ1-1, with a tentative D call TRBD1 (6 bases). The CDR3 has 12 residues. V was trimmed by 5 bases and J by 7 bases, leaving 11 bases between them. Germline V CDR1 and CDR2: MNHEY, SVGEGT. The CDR3 bases are TGTGCCAGCAGTCCGCAGGGGATTGAAGCTTTCTTT. This sequence encodes CASSPQGIEAFF.

This clonotype was recorded many times. J is TRBJ1-1 and V is TRBV12-3 or TRBV12-4; 11 bases align to TRBD1. CDR3 length equals 14 residues. The V and J ends lost 7 bases and 4 bases, in that order; junction bases with no gene match: 5. The CDR3 here is CASTTGQGVTEAFF. CDR3 sequence (DNA): TGTGCCAGCACCACGGGACAGGGGGTCACTGAAGCTTTCTTT.

There are a few counts of this clonotype. The rearrangement joins TRBV27 to TRBJ2-3; D perhaps matches TRBD2 (5 bases). Germline loops: CDR1 MNHEY, CDR2 SMNVEV (reference sequence). Trimming took 3 bases from V and 8 from J, leaving 18 bases between them. This CDR3 has 15 amino acids. CDR3 residues: CASSFASWVSGTQYF. The CDR3 DNA is TGTGCCAGCAGTTTTGCTAGCTGGGTGTCAGGTACGCAGTATTTT.

This clonotype was seen a handful of times. The chain has TRBV18 and TRBJ2-1, with D uncertain. The CDR3 is made up of 16 amino acids. CDR1 KGHSH and CDR2 LQKENI come from the germline V gene. Trimming cost V 1 base and J 9 bases, with 19 bases left between them. CDR3 DNA: TGTGCCAGCTCACCACGTCCGGGCGCAGCCCTACGTGAGCAGTTCTTC. This encodes CASSPRPGAALREQFF.

The chain employs TRBV4-1 and TRBJ2-7; D remains unclear. CDR1 is MGHRA, CDR2 YSYEKL, per germline. The CDR3 spans 13 residues. V lost 2 bases and J lost 6, with 11 bases in between. CDR3 DNA: TGCGCCAGCAGCCAACCCTCTTCGCGCGAGCAGTACTTC. Its translation is CASSQPSSREQYF.

This clonotype was detected only once. The rearrangement uses TRBV30 and TRBJ1-1; D gene ambiguous. V lost 4 bases and J lost 0, with 24 bases in between. Germline CDR1 and CDR2: GTSNPN and SVGIG (reference sequence). The CDR3 totals 18 residues. The CDR3 DNA follows: TGTGCCTGGAAAATTGGCAAGACGAACATTCGGGTGAACACTGAAGCTTTCTTT. This sequence encodes CAWKIGKTNIRVNTEAFF.

The rearrangement links TRBV7-3 to TRBJ2-1, with 16 bases that match TRBD2. CDR3 size: 18 residues. The V gene end was trimmed by 2 bases and the J gene end by 7 bases; junction bases not matched to a gene: 8. From germline, CDR1 is SGHTA and CDR2 FQGTGA. In nucleotides, the CDR3 is TGTGCCAGCAGCTTACCGGGACTAGCGGGGGGGCCGAAGAATGAGCAGTTCTTC. Its translation is CASSLPGLAGGPKNEQFF.

Ten or more counts support this clonotype. The chain links TRBV5-1 to TRBJ1-6; D unresolved. The germline CDR1 and CDR2 sequences are SGHRS and YFSETQ. V gave up 0 bases and J gave up 7 bases, with 8 bases separating them. The CDR3 is 14 residues long. The chain's CDR3 is CASSLGSGNSPLHF. CDR3 nucleotides: TGCGCCAGCAGCTTGGGGTCGGGGAATTCACCCCTCCACTTT. Looking up the rest from reference TRBV5-1 and TRBJ1-6 gives the full variable domain: KAGVTQTPRYLIKTRGQQVTLSCSPISGHRSVSWYQQTPGQGLQFLFEYFSETQRNKGNFPGRFSGRQFSNSRSEMNVSTLELGDSALYLCASSLGSGNSPLHFGNGTRLTVT.

In this sample, this clonotype turned up many times. The rearrangement joins TRBV5-1 to TRBJ2-1; 7 nucleotides agree with TRBD2. Trimming cost V 7 bases and J 5 bases; bases outside gene matches: 12. In germline, CDR1 is SGHRS, CDR2 YFSETQ. The CDR3 has 15 residues. The CDR3 protein is CASVVVPGGNNEQFF. The CDR3 DNA reads as TGCGCCAGCGTGGTGGTTCCGGGGGGTAACAATGAGCAGTTCTTC.

A few counts support this clonotype. The CDR3 nucleotides are TGTGCCAGTTCCTTCCGACAGGGGAGCACAGATACGCAGTATTTT. Amino acids: CASSFRQGSTDTQYF. V and J are TRBV19 and TRBJ2-3; 8 nucleotides line up with TRBD1. The CDR3 consists of 15 residues. CDR1 is LNHDA, CDR2 SQIVND, per germline (reference sequence). V gave up 8 bases and J gave up 0 bases; unmatched junction bases: 7.

This CDR3 is CASSPPGGGSNQPQHF. Here the CDR3 DNA reads TGTGCCAGCTCACCACCGGGGGGAGGAAGCAATCAGCCCCAGCATTTT. The genes are TRBV18 and TRBJ1-5; a possible D gene is TRBD1 (5 bases). The CDR3 extends over 16 amino acids. Germline assignment: CDR1 KGHSH and CDR2 LQKENI. V was pared by 0 bases and J by 1 base, with 10 bases between.

This clonotype showed up just a few times. The chain couples TRBV5-5 to TRBJ1-1, with D perhaps TRBD1 (5 bases). The CDR3 consists of 17 residues. Germline V lookup: CDR1 SGHKS, CDR2 YYEKEE (reference sequence). V lost 0 bases and J lost 0, with 15 bases in between. The CDR3 is CASSLAAGRFMNTEAFF. CDR3 in DNA: TGTGCCAGCAGCTTGGCGGCAGGGCGTTTTATGAACACTGAAGCTTTCTTT.

Points on this clonotype: The germline gene is not matched at one end of the junction; a read error may be the cause. This sequence joins TRBV6-2 or TRBV6-3 and TRBJ2-1; TRBD2 matches 8 bases. This CDR3 contains 17 residues. Germline CDR1 MNHEY, CDR2 SVGEGT. DNA of the CDR3: TGTGCCAGCAGTTACCGGGCGGGGGGTACTTCCTACTATGAGCAGTTCTTC. This sequence encodes CASSYRAGGTSYYEQFF.

This clonotype has at least ten counts. The V and J genes are TRBV3-1 and TRBJ2-7; D is undetermined. CDR3 length equals 13 residues. CDR1 and CDR2 (germline): LGHDT, YNNKEL (reference sequence). Trimming cost V 0 bases and J 2 bases, with 5 bases left between them. The CDR3 bases are TGTGCCAGCAGCCAAGATTGGGCCTACGAGCAGTACTTC. Protein sequence: CASSQDWAYEQYF.

This clonotype was observed many times. The chain is built from TRBV9 and TRBJ2-5; D call uncertain. This CDR3 contains 15 residues. Germline CDR1 SGDLS, CDR2 YYNGEE. Between the trimmed V and J ends, which lost 0 bases and 8 bases, there was a span of 17 bases. CDR3 coding DNA: TGTGCCAGCAGCGTAGAAGGAGCGACCGTAGGTACCCAGTACTTC. This translates into CASSVEGATVGTQYF.

This clonotype occurred a few times. The gene calls are TRBV6-5 and TRBJ2-5; 9 bases line up with TRBD2. Losses at the gene ends were 6 bases for V and 11 bases for J; bases not matched to a gene: 10. Germline V CDR1 and CDR2: MNHEY, SVGAGI. This CDR3 spans 13 amino acids. The CDR3 spells CASRTGGLAPQYF. Here the CDR3 DNA reads TGTGCCAGCAGAACGGGGGGACTAGCCCCACAGTACTTC.

V is TRBV5-1 and J is TRBJ1-2; D may be TRBD1 (5 bases). This CDR3 is 15 amino acids long. The V and J ends lost 0 bases and 4 bases respectively, with 13 bases between them. From germline, CDR1 is SGHRS and CDR2 YFSETQ. The CDR3 coding sequence is TGCGCCAGCAGCTTGGGGCCAGGGATCAGCTATGGCTACACCTTC. This translates into CASSLGPGISYGYTF.

The chain has TRBV2 and TRBJ2-2, with 10 nucleotides matching TRBD1. This CDR3 spans 15 amino acids. Germline trimming cut 2 bases from V and 6 bases from J; bases unmatched to any gene: 3. CDR1 is SNHLY and CDR2 is FYNNEI in the germline V gene. CDR3 sequence reads: CASSESGQGSGELFF. CDR3 nucleotides: TGTGCCAGCAGTGAATCGGGACAGGGGTCCGGGGAGCTGTTTTTT.

This clonotype was found a few times. This chain uses TRBV6-5 with TRBJ2-6; the match to TRBD1 covers 7 bases. With 7 bases clipped from V and 0 bases from J, the junction kept 21 bases outside the gene matches. The CDR3 is 21 amino acids. CDR1 is MNHEY, CDR2 SVGAGI, per germline. The CDR3 loop reads CASTSTSPSGQRISGANVLTF. CDR3 coding DNA: TGTGCCAGCACCTCTACCAGCCCCTCGGGACAGCGTATCTCTGGGGCCAACGTCCTGACTTTC.

The gene calls are TRBV5-1 and TRBJ2-1, with D possibly matching TRBD2 (5 bases). Between the trimmed V and J ends, which lost 0 bases and 10 bases, there was a span of 14 bases. CDR3 size: 14 residues. Germline V gene sequence: CDR1 SGHRS, CDR2 YFSETQ. Written as DNA, the CDR3 is TGCGCCAGCAGCTTGGTAAGCCGGACTCAAGAGCAGTTCTTC. The encoded protein is CASSLVSRTQEQFF.

This clonotype was observed a few times. The rearrangement uses TRBV18 and TRBJ1-2; no firm D call. The CDR3 extends over 15 amino acids. Germline lookup yields CDR1 KGHSH and CDR2 LQKENI. V dropped 3 bases and J dropped 2 bases, with 13 bases sitting between them. The CDR3: CASSPSTPGNYGYTF. As DNA, the CDR3 is TGTGCCAGCTCACCGTCGACACCGGGCAACTATGGCTACACCTTC.

The chain links TRBV12-3 or TRBV12-4 to TRBJ2-2; a possible D gene is TRBD2 (7 bases). The V end was cut by 6 bases, the J end by 7 bases, with 21 bases between. This CDR3 is built from 16 residues. The CDR3 DNA is TGTGCCAGCAGCCTTAGGGGGGGGGCGCGGGACGGGGAGCTGTTTTTT. This codes for CASSLRGGARDGELFF.

The CDR3 sequence: CASRTDGGLAKNIQYF. The CDR3 DNA is TGTGCCAGCAGGACCGATGGGGGTCTAGCCAAAAACATTCAGTACTTC. The rearrangement uses TRBV7-2 and TRBJ2-4; D is perhaps TRBD1 or TRBD2 (5 bases each). CDR1 and CDR2 (germline): SGHTA, FQGNSA. V lost 6 bases to trimming and J lost 0 bases, with 15 bases between them. This CDR3 spans 16 amino acids.